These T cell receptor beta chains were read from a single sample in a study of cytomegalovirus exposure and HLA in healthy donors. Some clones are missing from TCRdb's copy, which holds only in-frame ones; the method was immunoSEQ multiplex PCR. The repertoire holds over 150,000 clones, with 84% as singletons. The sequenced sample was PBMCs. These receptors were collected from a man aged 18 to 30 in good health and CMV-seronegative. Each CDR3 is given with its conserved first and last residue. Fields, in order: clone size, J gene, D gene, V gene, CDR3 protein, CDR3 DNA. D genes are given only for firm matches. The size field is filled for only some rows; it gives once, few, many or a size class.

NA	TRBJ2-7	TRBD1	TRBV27	CASSRSQTGTGVNFYEQYF	TGTGCCAGCAGTCGAAGCCAGACCGGGACAGGGGTTAACTTCTACGAGCAGTACTTC
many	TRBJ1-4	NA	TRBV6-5	CASSYGGKTNEKLFF	TGTGCCAGCAGTTACGGCGGCAAGACGAATGAAAAACTGTTTTTT
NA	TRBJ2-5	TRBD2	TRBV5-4	CASSLEAGGPTTQYF	TGTGCCAGCAGCTTGGAAGCGGGGGGGCCTACGACCCAGTACTTC
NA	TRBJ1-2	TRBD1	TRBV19	CASSPGTGGYGYTF	TGTGCCAGTAGCCCCGGGACAGGGGGGTATGGCTACACCTTC
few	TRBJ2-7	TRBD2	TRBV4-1	CASSPLADSYEQYF	TGCGCCAGCAGCCCTCTAGCGGACTCCTACGAGCAGTACTTC
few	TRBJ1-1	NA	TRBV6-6	CASSSAWAGSGSGAFF	TGTGCCAGCAGTTCCGCATGGGCAGGCAGCGGGTCGGGAGCTTTCTTT
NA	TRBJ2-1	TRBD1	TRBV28	CASKEPGQKYNEQFF	TGTGCCAGCAAGGAACCGGGACAGAAATACAATGAGCAGTTCTTC
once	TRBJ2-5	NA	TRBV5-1	CASSLAPRETQYF	TGCGCCAGCAGCCTGGCCCCCAGAGAGACCCAGTACTTC
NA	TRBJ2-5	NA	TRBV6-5	CASIRNWLGETQYF	TGTGCCAGCATACGCAATTGGTTGGGCGAGACCCAGTACTTC
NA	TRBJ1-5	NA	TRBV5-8	CASSPGLTYSNQPQHF	TGTGCCAGCAGCCCCGGACTTACGTATAGCAATCAGCCCCAGCATTTT
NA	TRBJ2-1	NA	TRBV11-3	CASSSIGDEQFF	TGTGCCAGCAGCTCCATAGGGGATGAGCAGTTCTTC
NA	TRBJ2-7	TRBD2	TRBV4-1	CASSQDFKGTSGYEQYF	TGCGCCAGCAGCCAAGATTTTAAGGGGACTAGCGGGTACGAGCAGTACTTC
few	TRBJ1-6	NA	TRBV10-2	CASTTRGNSPLHF	TGCGCCAGCACCACACGGGGGAATTCACCCCTCCACTTT
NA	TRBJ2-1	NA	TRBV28	CASSSIDSYEQFF	TGTGCCAGCAGTTCTATAGACAGCTATGAGCAGTTCTTC
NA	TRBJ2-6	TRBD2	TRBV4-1	CASSQTSGVFSGANVLTF	TGCGCCAGCAGCCAGACTAGCGGGGTGTTCTCTGGGGCCAACGTCCTGACTTTC
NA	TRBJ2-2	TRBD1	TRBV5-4	CASSYLTGGAGELFF	TGTGCCAGCAGCTACCTGACAGGGGGTGCCGGGGAGCTGTTTTTT
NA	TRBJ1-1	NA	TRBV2	CASSELEGNTEAFF	TGTGCCAGCAGTGAACTCGAGGGGAACACTGAAGCTTTCTTT
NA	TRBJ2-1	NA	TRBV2	CASRVIGGGKDSYNEQFF	TGTGCCAGCAGAGTGATAGGAGGAGGGAAGGACTCCTACAATGAGCAGTTCTTC
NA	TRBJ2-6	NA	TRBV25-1	CASSDTLRTGANVLTF	TGTGCCAGCAGTGATACTTTGAGAACTGGGGCCAACGTCCTGACTTTC
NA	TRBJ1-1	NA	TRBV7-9	CASSLPGVTEAFF	TGTGCCAGCAGCTTACCTGGAGTGACTGAAGCTTTCTTT
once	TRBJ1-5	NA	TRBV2	CASSEYRSNQPQHF	TGTGCCAGCAGTGAATATCGTAGCAATCAGCCCCAGCATTTT
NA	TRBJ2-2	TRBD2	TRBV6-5	CASSRSGTGPGELFF	TGTGCCAGCAGTCGGAGCGGGACCGGACCCGGGGAGCTGTTTTTT
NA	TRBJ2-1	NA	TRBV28	CASSLVLGEVNEQFF	TGTGCCAGCAGTTTAGTTCTCGGGGAGGTCAATGAGCAGTTCTTC
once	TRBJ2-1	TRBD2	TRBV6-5	CASSHGTSGGLEQFF	TGTGCCAGCAGTCACGGGACTAGCGGGGGCCTTGAGCAGTTCTTC
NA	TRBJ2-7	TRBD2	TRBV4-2	CASSQTSDYEQYF	TGTGCCAGCAGCCAGACTAGCGACTACGAGCAGTACTTC
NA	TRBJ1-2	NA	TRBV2	CASSPVGLGYTF	TGTGCCAGCAGTCCCGTCGGACTAGGCTACACCTTC
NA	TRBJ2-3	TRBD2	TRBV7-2	CASSSLFGLADTQYF	TGTGCCAGCAGCTCCCTTTTTGGACTAGCAGATACGCAGTATTTT
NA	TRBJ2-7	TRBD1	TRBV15	CATSGTGSSYEQYF	TGTGCCACCAGCGGGACAGGGAGCTCCTACGAGCAGTACTTC
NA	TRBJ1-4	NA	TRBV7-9	CSSSFGGATNEKLFF	TGTTCCAGCAGCTTCGGGGGAGCAACTAATGAAAAACTGTTTTTT
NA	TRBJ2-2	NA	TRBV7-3	CASSLGGAGELFF	TGTGCCAGCAGCTTAGGAGGGGCCGGGGAGCTGTTTTTT
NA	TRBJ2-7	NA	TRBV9	CASSVGEGRSSYEQYF	TGTGCCAGCAGCGTAGGGGAAGGGAGGAGCTCCTACGAGCAGTACTTC
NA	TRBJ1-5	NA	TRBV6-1	CASSDIQPQHF	TGTGCCAGCAGTGATATACAGCCCCAGCATTTT
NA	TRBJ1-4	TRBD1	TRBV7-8	CASSRTGTGKLFF	TGTGCCAGCAGCCGTACAGGGACAGGGAAACTGTTTTTT
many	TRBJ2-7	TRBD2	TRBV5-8	CASSLWGGGADEQYF	TGTGCCAGCAGCTTGTGGGGCGGGGGGGCGGACGAGCAGTACTTC
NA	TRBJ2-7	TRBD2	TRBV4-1	CASSQVGLAGEYEQYF	TGCGCCAGCAGCCAAGTTGGGCTAGCGGGAGAATACGAGCAGTACTTC
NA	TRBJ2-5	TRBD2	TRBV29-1	CSVSGSGGQETQYF	TGCAGCGTCTCAGGCTCGGGGGGACAAGAGACCCAGTACTTC
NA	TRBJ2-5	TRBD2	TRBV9	CASSVVGLAGETQYF	TGTGCCAGCAGCGTAGTGGGACTAGCGGGAGAGACCCAGTACTTC
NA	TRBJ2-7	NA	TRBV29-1	CSVARDSYEQYF	TGCAGCGTTGCACGGGACTCCTACGAGCAGTACTTC
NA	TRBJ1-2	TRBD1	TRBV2	CASSRSGTGYGYTF	TGTGCCAGCAGCCGATCAGGGACAGGCTATGGCTACACCTTC
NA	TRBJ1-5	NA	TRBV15	CATSITEDSNQPQHF	TGTGCCACCAGCATAACGGAGGATAGCAATCAGCCCCAGCATTTT
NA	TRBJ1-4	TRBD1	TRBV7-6	CASSTRTGPNEKLFF	TGTGCCAGCAGCACAAGGACAGGACCGAATGAAAAACTGTTTTTT
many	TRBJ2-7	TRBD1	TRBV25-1	CASRIDREPYEQYF	TGTGCCAGCAGAATTGACAGGGAACCCTACGAGCAGTACTTC
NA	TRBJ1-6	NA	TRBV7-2	CASSENSSPLHF	TGTGCCAGCAGCGAGAACTCCTCACCCCTCCACTTT
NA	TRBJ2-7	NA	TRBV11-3	CASSPSVATSYEQYF	TGTGCCAGCAGCCCTTCGGTAGCGACTTCCTACGAGCAGTACTTC
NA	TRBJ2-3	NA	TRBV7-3	CASSLRASPGTDTQYF	TGTGCCAGCAGCTTAAGGGCCTCCCCTGGCACAGATACGCAGTATTTT
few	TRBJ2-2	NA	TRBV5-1	CASSLSRTGELFF	TGCGCCAGCAGCTTGTCGAGGACCGGGGAGCTGTTTTTT
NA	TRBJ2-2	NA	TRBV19	CASSIQGSGELFF	TGTGCCAGTAGTATACAGGGATCCGGGGAGCTGTTTTTT
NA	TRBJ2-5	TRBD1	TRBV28	CASNTGGAETQYF	TGTGCCAGCAATACAGGGGGCGCAGAGACCCAGTACTTC
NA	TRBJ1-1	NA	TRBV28	CASSPLGGRIGTEAFF	TGTGCCAGCAGTCCTCTCGGGGGGCGCATAGGCACTGAAGCTTTCTTT
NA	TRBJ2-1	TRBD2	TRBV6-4	CASRQARGAGSNNEQFF	TGTGCCAGCAGACAGGCCCGGGGAGCGGGGAGCAACAATGAGCAGTTCTTC
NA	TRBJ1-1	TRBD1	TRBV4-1	CASRHRDRGRGTEAFF	TGCGCCAGCAGACACCGGGACAGGGGGCGCGGAACTGAAGCTTTCTTT
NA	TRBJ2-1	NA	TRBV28	CASRESATNEQFF	TGTGCCAGCAGGGAGAGCGCTACAAATGAGCAGTTCTTC
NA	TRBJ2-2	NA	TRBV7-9	CASSSGTNTGELFF	TGTGCCAGCAGCTCAGGGACGAACACCGGGGAGCTGTTTTTT
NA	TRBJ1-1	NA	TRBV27	CASVRNTEAFF	TGTGCCAGCGTGAGAAACACTGAAGCTTTCTTT
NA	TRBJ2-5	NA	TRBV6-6	CASSYSGGGETQYF	TGTGCCAGCAGTTACTCAGGGGGTGGAGAGACCCAGTACTTC